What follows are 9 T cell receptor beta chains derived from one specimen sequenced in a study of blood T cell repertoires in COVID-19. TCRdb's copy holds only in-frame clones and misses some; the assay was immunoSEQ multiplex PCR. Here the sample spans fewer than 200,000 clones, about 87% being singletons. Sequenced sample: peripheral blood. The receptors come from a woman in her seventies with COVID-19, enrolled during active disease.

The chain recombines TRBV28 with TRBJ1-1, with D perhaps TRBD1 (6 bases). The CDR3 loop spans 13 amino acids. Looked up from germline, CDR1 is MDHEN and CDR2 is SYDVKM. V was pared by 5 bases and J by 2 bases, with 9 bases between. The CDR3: CASSEQGNTEAFF. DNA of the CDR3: TGTGCCAGCAGTGAACAGGGTAACACTGAAGCTTTCTTT.

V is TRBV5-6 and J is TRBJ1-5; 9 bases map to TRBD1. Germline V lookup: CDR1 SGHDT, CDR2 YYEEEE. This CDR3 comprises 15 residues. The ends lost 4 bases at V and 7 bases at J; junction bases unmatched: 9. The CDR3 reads CASSGGQGRRQPQHF. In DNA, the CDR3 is TGTGCCAGCAGCGGGGGACAGGGAAGGAGGCAGCCCCAGCATTTT.

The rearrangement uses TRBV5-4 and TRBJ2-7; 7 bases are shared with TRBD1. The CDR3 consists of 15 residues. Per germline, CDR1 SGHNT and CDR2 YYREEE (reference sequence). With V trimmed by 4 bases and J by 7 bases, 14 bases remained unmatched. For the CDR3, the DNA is TGTGCCAGCAGCACTTGGACAGGCCCTCTTAGGGAGCAGTACTTC. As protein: CASSTWTGPLREQYF.

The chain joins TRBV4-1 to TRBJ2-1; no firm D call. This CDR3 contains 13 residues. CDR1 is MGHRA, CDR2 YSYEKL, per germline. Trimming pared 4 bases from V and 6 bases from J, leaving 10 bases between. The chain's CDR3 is CASSLPRGNEQFF. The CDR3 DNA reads TGCGCCAGCAGCCTTCCCCGCGGCAATGAGCAGTTCTTC.

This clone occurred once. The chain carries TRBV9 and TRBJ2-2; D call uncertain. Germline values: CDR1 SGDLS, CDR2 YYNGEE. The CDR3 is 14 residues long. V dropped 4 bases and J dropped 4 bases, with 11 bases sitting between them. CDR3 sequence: CASSLPTVTGELFF. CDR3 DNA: TGTGCCAGCAGCCTTCCGACTGTCACCGGGGAGCTGTTTTTT.

CDR3 in amino acids: CASSSTGGFAEAFF. For the CDR3, the DNA is TGTGCCAGCAGTTCAACAGGGGGGTTTGCTGAAGCTTTCTTT. The chain combines TRBV27 with TRBJ1-1, with 8 positions matching TRBD1. Trimming removed 4 bases from V and 6 bases from J; junction bases left unmatched: 7. There are 14 residues in the CDR3. Germline V gives CDR1 MNHEY, CDR2 SMNVEV (reference sequence).

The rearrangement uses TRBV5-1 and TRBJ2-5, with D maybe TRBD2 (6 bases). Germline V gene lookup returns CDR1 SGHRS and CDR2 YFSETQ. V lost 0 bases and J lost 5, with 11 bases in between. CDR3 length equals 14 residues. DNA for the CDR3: TGCGCCAGCAGCTTGGGAGCTGGGAGGGAGACCCAGTACTTC. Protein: CASSLGAGRETQYF. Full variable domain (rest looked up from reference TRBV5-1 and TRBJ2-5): KAGVTQTPRYLIKTRGQQVTLSCSPISGHRSVSWYQQTPGQGLQFLFEYFSETQRNKGNFPGRFSGRQFSNSRSEMNVSTLELGDSALYLCASSLGAGRETQYFGPGTRLLVL.

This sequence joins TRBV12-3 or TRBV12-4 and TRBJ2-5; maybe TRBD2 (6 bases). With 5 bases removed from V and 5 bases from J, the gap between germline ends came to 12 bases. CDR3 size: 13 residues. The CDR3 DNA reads TGTGCCAGCAGTCTTGAAGGGAGGGAGACCCAGTACTTC. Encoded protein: CASSLEGRETQYF.

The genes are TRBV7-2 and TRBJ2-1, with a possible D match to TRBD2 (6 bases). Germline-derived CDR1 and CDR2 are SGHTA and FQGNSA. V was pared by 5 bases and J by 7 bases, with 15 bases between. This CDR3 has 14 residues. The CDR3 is CASSPLAGSNEQFF. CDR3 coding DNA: TGTGCCAGCAGCCCTCTGGCGGGGAGTAATGAGCAGTTCTTC.